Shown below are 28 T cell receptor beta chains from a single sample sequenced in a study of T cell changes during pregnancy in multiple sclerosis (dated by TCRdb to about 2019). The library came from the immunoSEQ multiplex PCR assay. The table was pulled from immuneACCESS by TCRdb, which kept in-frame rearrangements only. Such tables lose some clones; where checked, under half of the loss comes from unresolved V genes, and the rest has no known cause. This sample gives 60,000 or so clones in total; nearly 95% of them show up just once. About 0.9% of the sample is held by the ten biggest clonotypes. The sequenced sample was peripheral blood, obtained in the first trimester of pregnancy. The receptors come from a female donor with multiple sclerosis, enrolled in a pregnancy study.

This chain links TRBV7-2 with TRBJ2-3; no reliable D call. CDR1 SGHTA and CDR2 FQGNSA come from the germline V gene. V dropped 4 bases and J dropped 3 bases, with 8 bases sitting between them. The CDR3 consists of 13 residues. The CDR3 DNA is TGTGCCAGCAGCTGGAGAGCTACAGATACGCAGTATTTT. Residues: CASSWRATDTQYF.

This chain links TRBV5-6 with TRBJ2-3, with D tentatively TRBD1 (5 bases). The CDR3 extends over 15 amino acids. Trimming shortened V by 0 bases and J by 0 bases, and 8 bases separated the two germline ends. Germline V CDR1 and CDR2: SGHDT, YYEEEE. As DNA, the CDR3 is TGTGCCAGCAGCTTGGGACAGTATAGCACAGATACGCAGTATTTT. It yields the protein CASSLGQYSTDTQYF.

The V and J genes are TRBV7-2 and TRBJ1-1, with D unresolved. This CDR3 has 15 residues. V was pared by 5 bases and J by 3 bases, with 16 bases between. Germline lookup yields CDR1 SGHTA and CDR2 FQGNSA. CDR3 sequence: CASSPRARLDTEAFF. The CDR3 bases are TGTGCCAGCAGCCCTCGCGCCCGACTGGACACTGAAGCTTTCTTT. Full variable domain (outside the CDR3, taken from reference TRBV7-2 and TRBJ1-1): GAGVSQSPSNKVTEKGKDVELRCDPISGHTALYWYRQSLGQGLEFLIYFQGNSAPDKSGLPSDRFSAERTGGSVSTLTIQRTQQEDSAVYLCASSPRARLDTEAFFGQGTRLTVV.

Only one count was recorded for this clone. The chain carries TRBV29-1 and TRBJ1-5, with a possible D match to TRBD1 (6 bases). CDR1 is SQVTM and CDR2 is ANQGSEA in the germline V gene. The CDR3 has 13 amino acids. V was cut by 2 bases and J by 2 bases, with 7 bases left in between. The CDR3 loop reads CSVEQGRNQPQHF. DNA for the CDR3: TGCAGCGTTGAACAGGGGCGCAATCAGCCCCAGCATTTT.

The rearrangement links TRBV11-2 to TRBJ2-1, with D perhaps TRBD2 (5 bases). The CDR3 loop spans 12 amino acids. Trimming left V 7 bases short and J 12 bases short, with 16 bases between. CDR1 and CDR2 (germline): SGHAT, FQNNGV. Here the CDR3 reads CASKALAGGQFF. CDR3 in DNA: TGTGCCAGCAAGGCGCTGGCGGGTGGGCAGTTCTTC. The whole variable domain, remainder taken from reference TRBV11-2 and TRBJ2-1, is EAGVAQSPRYKIIEKRQSVAFWCNPISGHATLYWYQQILGQGPKLLIQFQNNGVVDDSQLPKDRFSAERLKGVDSTLKIQPAKLEDSAVYLCASKALAGGQFFGPGTRLTVL.

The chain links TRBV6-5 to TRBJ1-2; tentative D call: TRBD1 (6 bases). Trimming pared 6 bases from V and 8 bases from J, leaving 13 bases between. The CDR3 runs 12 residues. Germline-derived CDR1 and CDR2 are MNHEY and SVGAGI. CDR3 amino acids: CASRTTGKGYTF. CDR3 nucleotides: TGTGCCAGCAGGACCACAGGGAAAGGCTACACCTTC.

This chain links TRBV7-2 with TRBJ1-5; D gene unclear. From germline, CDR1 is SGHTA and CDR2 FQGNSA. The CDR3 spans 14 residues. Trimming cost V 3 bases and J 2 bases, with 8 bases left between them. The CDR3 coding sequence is TGTGCCAGCAGCTTGGTGGGCGGCAATCAGCCCCAGCATTTT. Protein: CASSLVGGNQPQHF.

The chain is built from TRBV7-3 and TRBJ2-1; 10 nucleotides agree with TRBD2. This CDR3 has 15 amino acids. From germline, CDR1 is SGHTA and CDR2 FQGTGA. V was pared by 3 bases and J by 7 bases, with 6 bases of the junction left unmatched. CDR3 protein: CASSFQRGGGNEQFF. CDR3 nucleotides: TGTGCCAGCAGCTTCCAGCGGGGGGGCGGGAATGAGCAGTTCTTC.

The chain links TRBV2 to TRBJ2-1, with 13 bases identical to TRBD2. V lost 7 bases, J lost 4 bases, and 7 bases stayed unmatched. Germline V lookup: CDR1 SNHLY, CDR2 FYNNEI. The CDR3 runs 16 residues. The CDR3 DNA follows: TGTGCCAGCACCCTCGGACTAGCGGGGGCATACAATGAGCAGTTCTTC. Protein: CASTLGLAGAYNEQFF.

CDR3 region: CASSLTRGDRDNYGYTF. The CDR3 region has the DNA TGTGCCAGCAGCTTAACCCGGGGCGACAGGGACAACTATGGCTACACCTTC. The chain employs TRBV7-3 and TRBJ1-2; TRBD1 matches 7 bases. After removal of 0 bases from V and 2 bases from J, the junction contained 9 bases not matched to a gene. Germline CDR1 SGHTA, CDR2 FQGTGA. CDR3 length equals 17 residues.

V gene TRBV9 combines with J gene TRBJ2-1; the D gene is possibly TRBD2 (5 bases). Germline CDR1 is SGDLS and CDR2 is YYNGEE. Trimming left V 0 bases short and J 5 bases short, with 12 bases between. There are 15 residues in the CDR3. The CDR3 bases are TGTGCCAGCAGCGTAGTTAACAGCGGCCACAATGAGCAGTTCTTC. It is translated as CASSVVNSGHNEQFF.

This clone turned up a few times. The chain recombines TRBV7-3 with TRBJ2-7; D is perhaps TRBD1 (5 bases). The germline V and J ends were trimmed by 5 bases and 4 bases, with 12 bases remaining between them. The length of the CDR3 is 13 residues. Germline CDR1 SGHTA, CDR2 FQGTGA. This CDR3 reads CASSGRVGYEQYF. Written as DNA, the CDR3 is TGTGCCAGCAGCGGCAGGGTGGGATACGAGCAGTACTTC. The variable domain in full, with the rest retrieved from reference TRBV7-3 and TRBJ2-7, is GAGVSQTPSNKVTEKGKYVELRCDPISGHTALYWYRQSLGQGPEFLIYFQGTGAADDSGLPNDRFFAVRPEGSVSTLKIQRTERGDSAVYLCASSGRVGYEQYFGPGTRLTVT.

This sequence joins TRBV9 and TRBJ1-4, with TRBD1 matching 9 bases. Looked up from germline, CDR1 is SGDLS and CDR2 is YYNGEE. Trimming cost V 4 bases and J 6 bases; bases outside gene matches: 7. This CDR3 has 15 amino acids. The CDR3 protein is CASSTGGAGYEKLFF. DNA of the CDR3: TGTGCCAGCAGCACAGGGGGCGCAGGGTATGAAAAACTGTTTTTT.

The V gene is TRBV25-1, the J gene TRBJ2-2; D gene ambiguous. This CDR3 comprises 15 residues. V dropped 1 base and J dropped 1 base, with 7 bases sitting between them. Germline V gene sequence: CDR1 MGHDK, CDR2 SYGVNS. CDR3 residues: CASSESAGNTGELFF. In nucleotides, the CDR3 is TGTGCCAGCAGTGAATCGGCAGGGAACACCGGGGAGCTGTTTTTT.

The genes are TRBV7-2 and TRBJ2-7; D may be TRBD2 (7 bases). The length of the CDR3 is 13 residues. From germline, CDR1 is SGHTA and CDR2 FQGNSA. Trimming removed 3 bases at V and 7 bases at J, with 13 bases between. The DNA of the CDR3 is TGTGCCAGCAGCTTCGGGGGGCCGCGTGAGCAGTACTTC. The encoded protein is CASSFGGPREQYF. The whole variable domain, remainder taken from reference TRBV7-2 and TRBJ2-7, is GAGVSQSPSNKVTEKGKDVELRCDPISGHTALYWYRQSLGQGLEFLIYFQGNSAPDKSGLPSDRFSAERTGGSVSTLTIQRTQQEDSAVYLCASSFGGPREQYFGPGTRLTVT.

The CDR3 loop is CASRASRTGGVGEQFF. The CDR3 DNA reads as TGTGCCAGCAGAGCAAGTAGGACAGGGGGGGTTGGGGAGCAGTTCTTC. The chain carries TRBV2 and TRBJ2-1, with 10 positions matching TRBD1. Germline lookup yields CDR1 SNHLY and CDR2 FYNNEI. The ends lost 6 bases at V and 10 bases at J; junction bases unmatched: 15. The CDR3 contains 16 residues.

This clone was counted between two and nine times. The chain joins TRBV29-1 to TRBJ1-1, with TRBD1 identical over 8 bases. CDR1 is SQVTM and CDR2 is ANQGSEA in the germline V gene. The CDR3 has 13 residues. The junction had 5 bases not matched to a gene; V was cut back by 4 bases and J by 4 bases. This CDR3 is CSVATGGGTEAFF. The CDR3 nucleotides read TGCAGCGTTGCCACAGGGGGAGGCACTGAAGCTTTCTTT. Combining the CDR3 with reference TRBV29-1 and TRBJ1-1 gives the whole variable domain SAVISQKPSRDICQRGTSLTIQCQVDSQVTMMFWYRQQPGQSLTLIATANQGSEATYESGFVIDKFPISRPNLTFSTLTVSNMSPEDSSIYLCSVATGGGTEAFFGQGTRLTVV.

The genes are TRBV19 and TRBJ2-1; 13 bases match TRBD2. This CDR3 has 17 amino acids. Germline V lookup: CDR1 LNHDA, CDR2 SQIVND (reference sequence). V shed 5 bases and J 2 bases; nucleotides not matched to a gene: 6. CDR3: CASSRLAGGLAYNEQFF. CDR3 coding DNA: TGTGCCAGTAGTCGACTAGCGGGGGGATTGGCCTACAATGAGCAGTTCTTC.

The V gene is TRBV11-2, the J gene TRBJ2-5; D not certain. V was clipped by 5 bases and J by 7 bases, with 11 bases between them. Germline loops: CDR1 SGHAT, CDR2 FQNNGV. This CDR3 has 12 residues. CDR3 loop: CASSNFAGTQYF. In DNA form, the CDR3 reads TGTGCCAGCAGCAACTTCGCTGGGACCCAGTACTTC.

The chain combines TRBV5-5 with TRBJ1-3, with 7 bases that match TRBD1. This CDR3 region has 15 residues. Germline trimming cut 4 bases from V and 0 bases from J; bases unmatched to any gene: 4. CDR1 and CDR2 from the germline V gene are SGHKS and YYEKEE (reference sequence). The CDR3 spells CASSNRGPSGNTIYF. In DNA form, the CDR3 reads TGTGCCAGCAGCAACAGGGGTCCCTCTGGAAACACCATATATTTT.

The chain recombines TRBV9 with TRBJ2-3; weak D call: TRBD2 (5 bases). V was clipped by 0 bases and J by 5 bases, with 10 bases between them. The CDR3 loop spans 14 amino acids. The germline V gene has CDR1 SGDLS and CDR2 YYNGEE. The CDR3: CASSVVGGLDTQYF. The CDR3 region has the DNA TGTGCCAGCAGCGTAGTGGGCGGACTAGATACGCAGTATTTT.

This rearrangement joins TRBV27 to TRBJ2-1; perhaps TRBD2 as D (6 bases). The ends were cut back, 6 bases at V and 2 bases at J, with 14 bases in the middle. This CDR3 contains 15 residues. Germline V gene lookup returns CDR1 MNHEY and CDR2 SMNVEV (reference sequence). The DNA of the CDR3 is TGTGCCAGCAGAGGTCCGGGGGTGACCTACAATGAGCAGTTCTTC. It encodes CASRGPGVTYNEQFF.

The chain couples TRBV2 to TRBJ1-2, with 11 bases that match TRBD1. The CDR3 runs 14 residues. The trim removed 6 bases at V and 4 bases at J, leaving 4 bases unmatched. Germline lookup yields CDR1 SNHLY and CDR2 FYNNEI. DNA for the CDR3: TGTGCCAGCAGCGGAGGGACAGGGGGCTATGGCTACACCTTC. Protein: CASSGGTGGYGYTF.

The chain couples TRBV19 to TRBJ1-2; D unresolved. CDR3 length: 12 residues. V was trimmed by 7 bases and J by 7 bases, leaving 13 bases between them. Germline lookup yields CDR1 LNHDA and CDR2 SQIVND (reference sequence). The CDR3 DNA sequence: TGTGCCAGTATCCCCCCCCGCGGTGGCTACACCTTC. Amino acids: CASIPPRGGYTF.

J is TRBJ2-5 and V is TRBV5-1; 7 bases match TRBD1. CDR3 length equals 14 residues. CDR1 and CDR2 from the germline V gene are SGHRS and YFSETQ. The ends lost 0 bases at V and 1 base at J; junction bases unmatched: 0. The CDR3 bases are TGCGCCAGCAGCTTGGGGGACAGCCAAGAGACCCAGTACTTC. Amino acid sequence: CASSLGDSQETQYF.

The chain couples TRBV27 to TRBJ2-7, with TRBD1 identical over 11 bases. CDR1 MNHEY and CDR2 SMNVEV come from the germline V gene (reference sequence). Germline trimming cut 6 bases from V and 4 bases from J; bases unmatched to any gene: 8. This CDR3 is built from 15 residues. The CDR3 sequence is CASSPRTGGLYEQYF. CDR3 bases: TGTGCCAGCAGCCCTCGGACAGGGGGCTTGTACGAGCAGTACTTC.

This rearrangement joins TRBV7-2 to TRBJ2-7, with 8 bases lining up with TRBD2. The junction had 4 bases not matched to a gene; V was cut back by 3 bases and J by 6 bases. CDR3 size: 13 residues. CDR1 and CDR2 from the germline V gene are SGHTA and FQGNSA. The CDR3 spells CASSFRTSSEQYF. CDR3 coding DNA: TGTGCCAGCAGCTTCAGGACTAGCAGCGAGCAGTACTTC.

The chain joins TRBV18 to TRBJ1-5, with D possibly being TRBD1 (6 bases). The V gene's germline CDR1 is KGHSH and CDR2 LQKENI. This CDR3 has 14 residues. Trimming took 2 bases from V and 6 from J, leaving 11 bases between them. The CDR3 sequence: CASSPAGGSQPQHF. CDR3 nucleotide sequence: TGTGCCAGCTCACCAGCGGGGGGCAGTCAGCCCCAGCATTTT. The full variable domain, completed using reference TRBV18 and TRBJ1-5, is NAGVMQNPRHLVRRRGQEARLRCSPMKGHSHVYWYRQLPEEGLKFMVYLQKENIIDESGMPKERFSAEFPKEGPSILRIQQVVRGDSAAYFCASSPAGGSQPQHFGDGTRLSIL.